A single sample is the source of the 25 T cell receptor beta chains below, sequenced in a study of blood T cells in healthy people across ages. With a J-beta primer mix and a sample-barcoded 5' primer, a second PCR ran 7 to 11 cycles. TCRdb itself ran the 5' RACE reads through MiXCR, one entry per CDR3 protein. Among fewer than 800,000 distinct CDR3 sequences listed, around a quarter were seen once. These data also featured in a second study, about T cells of mothers and their children.

Sequenced sample: blood. These receptors all come from a boy under 18 in good health.

This clonotype was observed a handful of times. J is TRBJ2-1 and V is TRBV29-1; possibly TRBD1 or TRBD2 for D (5 bases each). Trimming shortened V by 5 bases and J by 5 bases, and 16 bases separated the two germline ends. The CDR3 extends over 14 amino acids. Germline values: CDR1 SQVTM, CDR2 ANQGSEA. For the CDR3, the DNA is TGCAGCGTTCGAGGGGTCCACAGAGACAATGAGCAGTTCTTC. Translating gives CSVRGVHRDNEQFF.

The rearrangement uses TRBV6-1 and TRBJ2-3; 7 bases match TRBD1. The V gene end was trimmed by 8 bases and the J gene end by 2 bases; junction bases not matched to a gene: 4. From germline, CDR1 is MNHNS and CDR2 SASEGT. This CDR3 comprises 13 residues. The CDR3 DNA reads TGTGCCAGCCGGGGACAGAACACAGATACGCAGTATTTT. This encodes CASRGQNTDTQYF.

This clonotype was detected ten times or more. The V gene is TRBV12-3 or TRBV12-4, the J gene TRBJ2-7; unclear D gene. This CDR3 is built from 12 residues. The V end was cut by 3 bases, the J end by 4 bases, with 7 bases between. The CDR3 nucleotides read TGTGCCAGCAGTTTTGTAGGTTACGAGCAGTACTTC. It codes for CASSFVGYEQYF.

The chain couples TRBV5-1 to TRBJ2-7; 7 bases agree with TRBD2. Unmatched junction bases numbered 9, after V lost 2 bases and J lost 7 bases. There are 14 residues in the CDR3. Germline V CDR1 and CDR2: SGHRS, YFSETQ. As DNA, the CDR3 is TGCGCCAGCAGCTTCGTGGCGGGAGCTCGAGAGCAGTACTTC. Protein: CASSFVAGAREQYF.

This clonotype has only a few counts. CDR3: CASNDWKTGNGELFF. The CDR3 region has the DNA TGTGCCAGCAACGACTGGAAGACAGGGAACGGGGAGCTGTTTTTT. This chain joins TRBV9 and TRBJ2-2; TRBD1 agrees at 7 bases. CDR1 SGDLS and CDR2 YYNGEE come from the germline V gene. The CDR3 totals 15 residues. V dropped 6 bases and J dropped 7; count of bases not matched to a gene: 12.

The sample holds a few counts of this clonotype. V and J are TRBV20-1 and TRBJ2-1, with D perhaps TRBD2 (6 bases). Germline V gene lookup returns CDR1 DFQATT and CDR2 SNEGSKA (reference sequence). V lost 3 bases and J 4 bases, leaving 7 bases between the germline ends. The CDR3 is made up of 12 amino acids. CDR3: CSASGGYNEQFF. In nucleotides, the CDR3 is TGCAGTGCTAGCGGGGGTTACAATGAGCAGTTCTTC.

The gene calls are TRBV2 and TRBJ2-7; 7 bases fit TRBD2. V shed 9 bases, J shed 6 bases, and the junction held 11 bases outside the gene matches. The CDR3 contains 13 residues. CDR1 SNHLY and CDR2 FYNNEI come from the germline V gene. CDR3 sequence reads: CASLQPGTTEQYF. CDR3 bases: TGTGCCAGTCTGCAACCCGGGACTACCGAGCAGTACTTC.

This clonotype was seen repeatedly, ten times or more. The CDR3 nucleotides are TGTGCCAGCAGCCCCCAGGCGGGGGAGAAAGAGACCCAGTACTTC. Translating it yields CASSPQAGEKETQYF. V usage is TRBV7-3 and J usage is TRBJ2-5; 7 bases align to TRBD2. CDR3 length equals 15 residues. Germline loops: CDR1 SGHTA, CDR2 FQGTGA. Germline trimming cut 5 bases from V and 3 bases from J; bases unmatched to any gene: 9.

This clonotype appeared a few times. This rearrangement joins TRBV9 to TRBJ2-2, with 9 bases matching TRBD2. Germline values: CDR1 SGDLS, CDR2 YYNGEE. V gave up 4 bases and J gave up 0 bases; unmatched junction bases: 10. The CDR3 contains 18 residues. Here the CDR3 reads CASSPRTSEKTNTGELFF. CDR3 in DNA: TGTGCCAGCAGCCCCAGGACTAGCGAGAAGACGAACACCGGGGAGCTGTTTTTT.

This clonotype was seen only a few times. V usage is TRBV10-3 and J usage is TRBJ2-7; D call uncertain. The CDR3 has 13 residues. V gave up 3 bases and J gave up 2 bases, with 8 bases separating them. Germline-derived CDR1 and CDR2 are ENHRY and SYGVKD. The CDR3 DNA reads as TGTGCCATCAGTGACGGCAGTCCCTACGAGCAGTACTTC. Its translation is CAISDGSPYEQYF.

J is TRBJ2-7 and V is TRBV4-1; 9 bases map to TRBD2. Per the germline V gene, CDR1 is MGHRA and CDR2 is YSYEKL. The CDR3 spans 15 residues. V trimming: 0 bases; J trimming: 0 bases; junction bases outside the gene matches: 0. The CDR3 spells CASSQDSGSSYEQYF. Here the CDR3 DNA reads TGCGCCAGCAGCCAAGATAGCGGGAGCTCCTACGAGCAGTACTTC.

V is TRBV7-2 and J is TRBJ2-1; 7 nucleotides agree with TRBD2. CDR3 length equals 17 residues. The V gene end was trimmed by 4 bases and the J gene end by 0 bases; junction bases not matched to a gene: 9. Germline V CDR1 and CDR2: SGHTA, FQGNSA. CDR3 coding DNA: TGTGCCAGCAGCTCATATAGCGGGTTTAGCTCCTACAATGAGCAGTTCTTC. Protein sequence: CASSSYSGFSSYNEQFF.

This clonotype was found a few times. V is TRBV28 and J is TRBJ2-5; 9 nucleotides line up with TRBD1. CDR3 size: 15 residues. Germline trimming cut 1 base from V and 3 bases from J; bases unmatched to any gene: 3. Germline-derived CDR1 and CDR2 are MDHEN and SYDVKM. The CDR3 DNA follows: TGTGCCAGCAGTTTATTGGGACAGGGAAAAGAGACCCAGTACTTC. It yields the protein CASSLLGQGKETQYF.

The chain has TRBV5-1 and TRBJ2-1, with 10 nucleotides matching TRBD2. V was pared by 4 bases and J by 5 bases, with 3 bases of the junction left unmatched. Germline CDR1 SGHRS, CDR2 YFSETQ. The CDR3 runs to 14 residues. The CDR3 DNA reads as TGCGCCAGCAGCGGCGGACTAGCGGACAATGAGCAGTTCTTC. Protein product: CASSGGLADNEQFF.

This sequence joins TRBV20-1 and TRBJ2-1; 8 bases line up with TRBD2. The CDR3 length is 15 residues. In germline, CDR1 is DFQATT, CDR2 SNEGSKA (reference sequence). After removal of 0 bases from V and 4 bases from J, the junction contained 5 bases not matched to a gene. The CDR3 is CSARDSTGGYNEQFF. For the CDR3, the DNA is TGCAGTGCTAGAGATTCAACGGGGGGGTACAATGAGCAGTTCTTC.

This clonotype was seen a handful of times. The chain has TRBV5-1 and TRBJ1-1, with 12 bases that match TRBD1. The germline CDR1 and CDR2 sequences are SGHRS and YFSETQ. The CDR3 runs 14 residues. The trim removed 4 bases at V and 11 bases at J, leaving 9 bases unmatched. The CDR3 DNA sequence: TGCGCCAGCAGCCCGGGGACAGGGGGCGCGGCCGCTTTCTTT. This gives the protein CASSPGTGGAAAFF. The variable domain in full, completed from reference TRBV5-1 and TRBJ1-1, reads KAGVTQTPRYLIKTRGQQVTLSCSPISGHRSVSWYQQTPGQGLQFLFEYFSETQRNKGNFPGRFSGRQFSNSRSEMNVSTLELGDSALYLCASSPGTGGAAAFFGQGTRLTVV.

The chain couples TRBV20-1 to TRBJ2-7; 12 bases align to TRBD2. The CDR3 is 15 residues long. The germline CDR1 and CDR2 sequences are DFQATT and SNEGSKA (reference sequence). V shed 2 bases, J shed 2 bases, and the junction held 4 bases outside the gene matches. The CDR3 protein is CSARRASGGAYEQYF. CDR3 sequence (DNA): TGCAGTGCTAGAAGAGCTAGCGGGGGGGCCTACGAGCAGTACTTC.

V usage is TRBV4-3 and J usage is TRBJ2-1, with 11 bases lining up with TRBD1. Per germline, CDR1 LGHNA and CDR2 YSLEER. The CDR3 totals 16 residues. The junction had 5 bases not matched to a gene; V was cut back by 0 bases and J by 7 bases. CDR3 sequence reads: CASSQDGQGAWNEQFF. In DNA form, the CDR3 reads TGCGCCAGCAGCCAAGATGGACAGGGGGCATGGAATGAGCAGTTCTTC.

The V gene is TRBV20-1, the J gene TRBJ2-5; D is possibly TRBD2 (6 bases). The DNA end favors TRBJ2-7, so the J call may be wrong. The germline CDR1 and CDR2 sequences are DFQATT and SNEGSKA (reference sequence). This CDR3 has 15 amino acids. CDR3 DNA sequence: TGCAGTGCTAGAGGAGGTCCCACGGGAGTGGGCGAGCAGTACTTC. Its translation is CSARGGPTGVGEQYF.

In its sample, this clonotype was seen a few times. The chain has TRBV5-1 and TRBJ1-1, with D uncertain. Germline CDR1 SGHRS, CDR2 YFSETQ. The germline V and J ends were trimmed by 7 bases and 1 base, with 8 bases remaining between them. The CDR3 covers 12 residues. The CDR3 DNA sequence: TGCGCCAGCGGGGAGGGGAACACTGAAGCTTTCTTT. It yields the protein CASGEGNTEAFF.

This clonotype was seen only a few times. The chain combines TRBV5-1 with TRBJ2-5; 10 nucleotides match TRBD1. The DNA matches TRBJ2-7 better at its end, which makes the J call doubtful. This CDR3 has 15 residues. Per germline, CDR1 SGHRS and CDR2 YFSETQ. CDR3 bases: TGCGCCAGCAGCTTGGACTTGGGACAGGGGAACGAGCAGTACTTC. Amino acids: CASSLDLGQGNEQYF.

J is TRBJ2-1 and V is TRBV3-1, with D tentatively TRBD1 or TRBD2 (5 bases each). V shed 0 bases and J shed 3 bases, with 15 bases lying between them. The V gene's germline CDR1 is LGHDT and CDR2 YNNKEL (reference sequence). The CDR3 has 17 residues. CDR3 DNA sequence: TGTGCCAGCAGCCAAGATCTTGGGGGTGAGCTCTACAATGAGCAGTTCTTC. Its translation is CASSQDLGGELYNEQFF.

V gene TRBV14 combines with J gene TRBJ2-5, with D perhaps TRBD1 (6 bases). The CDR3 spans 14 residues. CDR1 SGHDN and CDR2 FVKESK come from the germline V gene. V was trimmed by 1 base and J by 2 bases, leaving 8 bases between them. The CDR3 here is CASSQVRGQETQYF. The CDR3 region has the DNA TGTGCCAGCAGCCAAGTTAGGGGGCAAGAGACCCAGTACTTC.

V and J are TRBV12-3 or TRBV12-4 and TRBJ2-5; D not certain. This CDR3 region has 13 residues. Trimming took off 4 bases at V and 7 bases at J, with 13 bases between the two ends. The CDR3 spells CASSSPPAVTQYF. The CDR3 coding sequence is TGTGCCAGCAGTTCCCCTCCCGCGGTGACCCAGTACTTC.

This chain links TRBV27 with TRBJ2-5, with 10 bases that match TRBD1. Judging by the DNA end, TRBJ2-1 fits better; the J call may be wrong. Germline assignment: CDR1 MNHEY and CDR2 SMNVEV (reference sequence). The CDR3 spans 14 residues. The CDR3 protein is CASSLWTGGYEQFF. CDR3 in DNA: TGTGCCAGCAGTTTATGGACAGGGGGATATGAGCAGTTCTTC.